The 6 T cell receptor beta chains listed next were all sequenced from one sample in a study of robustness of blood B and T cell sequencing. Instead of genomic DNA, mRNA was used to measure TCR beta repertoires. cDNA was made with a 5' template-switch oligo adding a universal priming site. Every cDNA molecule received a random 12-nucleotide UMI from the template-switch oligo. TCRdb processed the PCR reads anew with MiXCR; each CDR3 protein has one entry. This table has more than 3,000 distinct CDR3 sequences, around 51% appearing once. The source material was peripheral blood. Source of these receptors: a human donor in good health.

The rearrangement joins TRBV19 to TRBJ1-1, with D uncertain. V gave up 6 bases and J gave up 0 bases, with 8 bases separating them. Germline V CDR1 and CDR2: LNHDA, SQIVND (reference sequence). The CDR3 is 13 residues long. In DNA, the CDR3 is TGTGCCAGTAGCTCGGCACTGAACACTGAAGCTTTCTTT. Translated: CASSSALNTEAFF.

V and J are TRBV5-5 and TRBJ2-7; D not certain. Germline V lookup: CDR1 SGHKS, CDR2 YYEKEE (reference sequence). The CDR3 extends over 15 amino acids. V shed 2 bases and J shed 1 base, with 13 bases lying between them. The DNA of the CDR3 is TGTGCCAGCAGCTTTGGTGGGGTGGGTTCCTACGAGCAGTACTTC. Encoded protein: CASSFGGVGSYEQYF.

The rearrangement links TRBV5-1 to TRBJ2-3, with TRBD2 identical over 9 bases. Germline trimming cut 0 bases from V and 2 bases from J; bases unmatched to any gene: 7. This CDR3 comprises 17 residues. CDR1 SGHRS and CDR2 YFSETQ come from the germline V gene. The CDR3, as DNA: TGCGCCAGCAGCTTGGCGGTGCTAGCGGGGAACACAGATACGCAGTATTTT. It specifies CASSLAVLAGNTDTQYF. Full variable domain (remainder filled in from reference TRBV5-1 and TRBJ2-3): KAGVTQTPRYLIKTRGQQVTLSCSPISGHRSVSWYQQTPGQGLQFLFEYFSETQRNKGNFPGRFSGRQFSNSRSEMNVSTLELGDSALYLCASSLAVLAGNTDTQYFGPGTRLTVL.

This clonotype was seen more than once but under ten times. The rearrangement links TRBV6-5 to TRBJ2-3, with 9 nucleotides matching TRBD2. Germline trimming cut 0 bases from V and 5 bases from J; bases unmatched to any gene: 3. The CDR3 extends over 15 amino acids. Germline V gene lookup returns CDR1 MNHEY and CDR2 SVGAGI. The CDR3 DNA sequence: TGTGCCAGCAGTTACTCAGGCGGGGGGGGAGATACGCAGTATTTT. Translating gives CASSYSGGGGDTQYF.

The V call is TRBV5-6, the J call TRBJ1-2; the match to TRBD1 covers 7 bases. CDR1 SGHDT and CDR2 YYEEEE come from the germline V gene. The CDR3 spans 15 residues. The junction had 8 bases not matched to a gene; V was cut back by 6 bases and J by 0 bases. CDR3 protein: CASNPQGTANYGYTF. The CDR3 DNA follows: TGTGCCAGCAACCCCCAAGGGACAGCTAACTATGGCTACACCTTC.

The CDR3 DNA sequence: TGCAGTGCTAGAGAGTCAGGGCTCCTGAACACTGAAGCTTTCTTT. It specifies CSARESGLLNTEAFF. The J gene is TRBJ1-1, the V gene TRBV20-1, with D possibly matching TRBD1 (5 bases). With 0 bases removed from V and 0 bases from J, the gap between germline ends came to 11 bases. The CDR3 is made up of 15 amino acids. Germline CDR1 reads DFQATT; CDR2 reads SNEGSKA (reference sequence).